Below, 20 T cell receptor beta chains from the same sample are listed, as sequenced in a study of T cell changes during pregnancy in multiple sclerosis (dated by TCRdb to the late 2010s). The library was built by means of the immunoSEQ multiplex PCR assay. Held by TCRdb, this immuneACCESS table contains in-frame sequences only and omits some clones. Under half of the omission traces to an unresolved V gene where checked; the cause of the rest is unknown. The sample data list 100,000 or so clones, and 94% of these were observed just once. Over 0.7% of the sample is in the top ten clones. The material sequenced was peripheral blood, taken before pregnancy. The receptor source for this set is a female donor with multiple sclerosis, enrolled in a pregnancy study.

The gene calls are TRBV28 and TRBJ2-1, with D possibly TRBD2 on 5 matching bases. The CDR3 extends over 17 amino acids. V lost 6 bases and J lost 0, with 18 bases in between. The germline CDR1 and CDR2 sequences are MDHEN and SYDVKM. Written as DNA, the CDR3 is TGTGCCAGCAGCCGACTAAGGGTTATAGACTCCTACAATGAGCAGTTCTTC. Translation: CASSRLRVIDSYNEQFF.

This chain uses TRBV10-3 with TRBJ2-7, with 7 bases fitting TRBD2. Germline CDR1 ENHRY, CDR2 SYGVKD. With V trimmed by 7 bases and J by 0 bases, 9 bases remained unmatched. The CDR3 runs to 15 residues. The CDR3 DNA follows: TGTGCCATCATCCCCGGGACTAACCTCTCCTACGAGCAGTACTTC. Its protein product is CAIIPGTNLSYEQYF.

This chain joins TRBV9 and TRBJ2-2, with TRBD2 as a possible D gene (5 bases). Trimming took 3 bases from V and 5 from J, leaving 14 bases between them. Per the germline V gene, CDR1 is SGDLS and CDR2 is YYNGEE. The CDR3 contains 15 residues. The CDR3 sequence: CASSGSVRETGELFF. In DNA, the CDR3 is TGTGCCAGCAGCGGTAGCGTTAGAGAGACCGGGGAGCTGTTTTTT.

The chain has TRBV7-2 and TRBJ1-1, with TRBD1 identical over 9 bases. Germline CDR1 reads SGHTA; CDR2 reads FQGNSA. This CDR3 region has 14 residues. V trimming: 2 bases; J trimming: 5 bases; junction bases outside the gene matches: 3. This chain's CDR3 is CASSLYDRGTEAFF. The CDR3 DNA reads as TGTGCCAGCAGCTTATACGACAGGGGGACTGAAGCTTTCTTT.

V is TRBV19 and J is TRBJ1-2, with 9 bases aligning to TRBD1. V shed 8 bases and J 3 bases; nucleotides not matched to a gene: 10. This CDR3 region has 15 residues. From germline, CDR1 is LNHDA and CDR2 SQIVND (reference sequence). The CDR3 spells CASHKLQGAYYGYTF. In DNA form, the CDR3 reads TGTGCCAGTCATAAATTACAGGGGGCATACTATGGCTACACCTTC.

The V call is TRBV7-9, the J call TRBJ2-1; 13 nucleotides match TRBD2. The CDR3 runs 17 residues. Germline trimming cut 4 bases from V and 5 bases from J; bases unmatched to any gene: 8. Germline assignment: CDR1 SEHNR and CDR2 FQNEAQ (reference sequence). CDR3 nucleotide sequence: TGTGCCAGCAGCTCTACTAGCGGGAGGGCCGTCGACAATGAGCAGTTCTTC. Translation: CASSSTSGRAVDNEQFF.

The gene calls are TRBV4-3 and TRBJ2-3; TRBD2 is a possible D gene (7 bases). Trimming shortened V by 1 base and J by 1 base, and 15 bases separated the two germline ends. The CDR3 consists of 17 residues. In germline, CDR1 is LGHNA, CDR2 YSLEER. CDR3 sequence reads: CASSQGGGLAGTDTQYF. CDR3 bases: TGCGCCAGCAGCCAAGGAGGGGGTCTAGCGGGCACAGATACGCAGTATTTT.

This clone was counted a single time. The chain has TRBV19 and TRBJ2-2, with a weak D call TRBD1 (5 bases). In germline, CDR1 is LNHDA, CDR2 SQIVND (reference sequence). The CDR3 totals 15 residues. V gave up 8 bases and J gave up 1 base, with 14 bases separating them. CDR3 sequence (DNA): TGTGCCAGTCGTTTCAGGGAAAGGAACACCGGGGAGCTGTTTTTT. It encodes CASRFRERNTGELFF.

The rearrangement joins TRBV5-1 to TRBJ1-4, with unresolved D. This CDR3 spans 16 amino acids. The germline V and J ends were trimmed by 0 bases and 0 bases, with 9 bases remaining between them. Looked up from germline, CDR1 is SGHRS and CDR2 is YFSETQ. This CDR3 is CASSLGGTSTNEKLFF. The CDR3 bases are TGCGCCAGCAGCTTGGGAGGAACATCAACTAATGAAAAACTGTTTTTT.

The chain combines TRBV30 with TRBJ2-7; D is unclear. V shed 1 base and J shed 6 bases, with 10 bases lying between them. Germline CDR1 is GTSNPN and CDR2 is SVGIG (reference sequence). The CDR3 sequence is 12 residues long. The CDR3 region has the DNA TGTGCCTGGAGTGGGCCCCCCAGCGAGCAGTACTTC. This gives the protein CAWSGPPSEQYF.

The genes are TRBV4-2 and TRBJ1-1; D is perhaps TRBD1 (6 bases). The CDR3 runs to 15 residues. V was clipped by 7 bases and J by 1 base, with 16 bases between them. Germline CDR1 and CDR2: LGHNA and YNFKEQ. Written as DNA, the CDR3 is TGTGCCAGCAACCCGGTGGGGGGGGCGAACACTGAAGCTTTCTTT. Its translation: CASNPVGGANTEAFF.

The rearrangement links TRBV28 to TRBJ2-5; possible D gene TRBD2, 6 bases. CDR3 length: 11 residues. The germline V gene encodes CDR1 MDHEN and CDR2 SYDVKM. V shed 7 bases and J shed 7 bases, with 10 bases lying between them. CDR3 residues: CASTWRGTQYF. The CDR3, as DNA: TGTGCCAGCACCTGGCGGGGGACCCAGTACTTC.

The genes are TRBV30 and TRBJ2-7; 11 bases map to TRBD2. CDR1 GTSNPN and CDR2 SVGIG come from the germline V gene (reference sequence). The ends lost 4 bases at V and 0 bases at J; junction bases unmatched: 11. This CDR3 is 17 amino acids long. The CDR3 nucleotides read TGTGCCTGGATTGAGACAGCCGGGACTAGCGGCTCCTACGAGCAGTACTTC. Translating it yields CAWIETAGTSGSYEQYF.

The chain has TRBV11-2 and TRBJ2-3; 9 bases line up with TRBD2. V was clipped by 6 bases and J by 2 bases; unmatched bases: 9. The germline gives CDR1 SGHAT, CDR2 FQNNGV. The CDR3 runs to 16 residues. CDR3 sequence reads: CASRRPGGRATDTQYF. CDR3 in DNA: TGTGCCAGCAGGAGACCTGGCGGGAGGGCCACAGATACGCAGTATTTT.

The rearrangement links TRBV27 to TRBJ1-2; the D gene is possibly TRBD1 (6 bases). Germline CDR1 is MNHEY and CDR2 is SMNVEV (reference sequence). Trimming shortened V by 4 bases and J by 1 base, and 19 bases separated the two germline ends. CDR3 length equals 17 residues. Here the CDR3 DNA reads TGTGCCAGCAGTTCTAGGGACACGACTTCCCTTAACTATGGCTACACCTTC. As protein: CASSSRDTTSLNYGYTF.

The gene calls are TRBV4-1 and TRBJ1-1; maybe TRBD1 (5 bases). The length of the CDR3 is 18 residues. From germline, CDR1 is MGHRA and CDR2 YSYEKL. V dropped 4 bases and J dropped 1 base, with 22 bases sitting between them. This CDR3 reads CASSPQGQELWGNTEAFF. The CDR3 DNA reads as TGCGCCAGCAGCCCCCAGGGCCAGGAACTTTGGGGGAACACTGAAGCTTTCTTT.

The rearrangement uses TRBV18 and TRBJ2-7; the match to TRBD2 covers 14 bases. This CDR3 comprises 20 residues. From germline, CDR1 is KGHSH and CDR2 LQKENI. Unmatched junction bases numbered 23, after V lost 8 bases and J lost 5 bases. The CDR3 nucleotides read TGTGCCAGCACCCCTGAACGTGTGACTAGCGGGAGGGTTGGTCACCACGAGCAGTACTTC. Translated, it gives CASTPERVTSGRVGHHEQYF.

This chain links TRBV7-9 with TRBJ2-7, with 13 bases aligning to TRBD2. The CDR3 runs to 15 residues. J lost 6 bases, V lost 5 bases, and 7 bases had no gene match. Germline V lookup: CDR1 SEHNR, CDR2 FQNEAQ (reference sequence). This chain's CDR3 is CASSGTSGKLGEQYF. The CDR3, as DNA: TGTGCCAGCAGCGGGACTAGCGGGAAACTGGGCGAGCAGTACTTC.

The chain is built from TRBV18 and TRBJ1-1; D gene unclear. The CDR3 runs 13 residues. The V gene's germline CDR1 is KGHSH and CDR2 LQKENI. The V end was cut by 3 bases, the J end by 0 bases, with 5 bases between. The CDR3, as DNA: TGTGCCAGCTCACCCAGTATGAACACTGAAGCTTTCTTT. Protein: CASSPSMNTEAFF.

This chain links TRBV27 with TRBJ2-3; a weak D match, TRBD2 (6 bases). The V end was cut by 6 bases, the J end by 0 bases, with 10 bases between. The V gene's germline CDR1 is MNHEY and CDR2 SMNVEV (reference sequence). CDR3 length equals 14 residues. Here the CDR3 DNA reads TGTGCCAGCAGCCCGGGAGCCAGCACAGATACGCAGTATTTT. Translated, it gives CASSPGASTDTQYF.